These 21 T cell receptor beta chains were sequenced from one sample in a study of blood T cell repertoires in COVID-19. Using immunoSEQ multiplex PCR, the repertoire was profiled, and TCRdb retains in-frame clones only, with some absent. The repertoire consists of 130,000 or so clones, with 80% to 90% occurring once and the leading ten covering about 6.3%. The sequencing sample was made of peripheral blood. These receptors were obtained from a man aged 80 or over with active or convalescent COVID-19.

In its sample, this clone was seen a few times. The chain joins TRBV3-1 (or the pseudogene TRBV3-2) to TRBJ2-3, with a possible D match to TRBD2 (7 bases). V was pared by 0 bases and J by 2 bases, with 21 bases between. The germline gives CDR1 LGHDT, CDR2 YNNKEL (reference sequence). There are 19 residues in the CDR3. The CDR3 loop is CASSQDRGGAANLTDTQYF. DNA of the CDR3: TGTGCCAGCAGCCAAGATCGTGGGGGGGCGGCGAACCTCACAGATACGCAGTATTTT.

J is TRBJ2-3 and V is TRBV5-6; the D gene is possibly TRBD1 (5 bases). Per germline, CDR1 SGHDT and CDR2 YYEEEE. Trimming took 0 bases from V and 4 from J, leaving 15 bases between them. The CDR3 totals 16 residues. The CDR3 loop is CASSLVGQGVPDTQYF. The CDR3 region has the DNA TGTGCCAGCAGCTTGGTGGGGCAGGGCGTGCCAGATACGCAGTATTTT.

The chain is built from TRBV2 and TRBJ2-5; 8 bases fit TRBD1. There are 15 residues in the CDR3. In germline, CDR1 is SNHLY, CDR2 FYNNEI. The ends lost 7 bases at V and 4 bases at J; junction bases unmatched: 11. CDR3 nucleotide sequence: TGTGCCAGCACCGATGGACAGGGCCGGGGAGAGACCCAGTACTTC. Its translation is CASTDGQGRGETQYF.

The genes are TRBV7-9 and TRBJ1-1, with D possibly TRBD1 on 5 matching bases. The CDR3 loop spans 15 amino acids. Germline lookup yields CDR1 SEHNR and CDR2 FQNEAQ (reference sequence). V was cut by 6 bases and J by 4 bases, with 18 bases left in between. The CDR3 sequence is CASRRARVGGTEAFF. For the CDR3, the DNA is TGTGCCAGCAGAAGGGCCAGGGTTGGTGGCACTGAAGCTTTCTTT.

The chain couples TRBV27 to TRBJ2-5, with 9 bases aligning to TRBD1. Trimming at V came to 3 bases and at J to 3 bases, leaving 8 bases not matched to a gene. In germline, CDR1 is MNHEY, CDR2 SMNVEV (reference sequence). CDR3 length equals 16 residues. The CDR3: CASSFRLGQGKETQYF. The CDR3 nucleotides are TGTGCCAGCAGTTTTAGGCTGGGACAGGGAAAAGAGACCCAGTACTTC.

Points on this clone: Different DNA sequences within this sample yield the same CDR3. The rearrangement uses TRBV9 and TRBJ1-2, with D unresolved. With 0 bases removed from V and 5 bases from J, the gap between germline ends came to 8 bases. Germline assignment: CDR1 SGDLS and CDR2 YYNGEE. The CDR3 runs to 13 residues. The CDR3 DNA reads TGTGCCAGCAGCGTAGCTACGGGATATGGCTACACCTTC. Amino acids: CASSVATGYGYTF.

The chain has TRBV6-4 and TRBJ2-1, with 8 positions matching TRBD1. This CDR3 is 16 amino acids long. The germline gives CDR1 MRHNA, CDR2 SNTAGT. Trimming cost V 9 bases and J 4 bases; bases outside gene matches: 14. The CDR3 coding sequence is TGTGCCAGTTCCCCGTCGGCAGGGGGCAGATACAATGAGCAGTTCTTC. Its protein is CASSPSAGGRYNEQFF.

A few counts support this clone. The rearrangement links TRBV4-3 to TRBJ1-6; no definite D call. The V gene lost 1 base and the J gene lost 4 bases, with 8 bases spanning the gap. Germline V gene lookup returns CDR1 LGHNA and CDR2 YSLEER. The CDR3 contains 15 residues. The chain's CDR3 is CASSQAGDYNSPLHF. The DNA of the CDR3 is TGCGCCAGCAGCCAAGCGGGAGATTATAATTCACCCCTCCACTTT.

The rearrangement uses TRBV7-9 and TRBJ2-5; 13 bases line up with TRBD2. The germline CDR1 and CDR2 sequences are SEHNR and FQNEAQ (reference sequence). The CDR3 is 14 amino acids. Trimming at V came to 5 bases and at J to 5 bases, leaving 2 bases not matched to a gene. Here the CDR3 reads CASSMTSGGETQYF. CDR3 coding DNA: TGTGCCAGCAGCATGACTAGCGGGGGGGAGACCCAGTACTTC.

This rearrangement joins TRBV19 to TRBJ2-7; D gene unclear. CDR3 size: 14 residues. CDR1 and CDR2 from the germline V gene are LNHDA and SQIVND (reference sequence). V lost 6 bases and J 0 bases, leaving 12 bases between the germline ends. The CDR3 DNA follows: TGTGCCAGTAGACAAGACACCGCCTCCTACGAGCAGTACTTC. It specifies CASRQDTASYEQYF. Drawing the rest from reference TRBV19 and TRBJ2-7, the complete variable domain is DGGITQSPKYLFRKEGQNVTLSCEQNLNHDAMYWYRQDPGQGLRLIYYSQIVNDFQKGDIAEGYSVSREKKESFPLTVTSAQKNPTAFYLCASRQDTASYEQYFGPGTRLTVT.

This chain connects TRBV19 to TRBJ1-2; 8 bases agree with TRBD1. Germline CDR1 reads LNHDA; CDR2 reads SQIVND (reference sequence). This CDR3 spans 12 amino acids. V trimming: 11 bases; J trimming: 4 bases; junction bases outside the gene matches: 6. The CDR3 DNA follows: TGTGCCTCAACAGGGGGGCCCTATGGCTACACCTTC. Protein: CASTGGPYGYTF.

Concerning this clone itself: At one of its ends the junction is not consistent with the germline gene, which may arise from a read error. The genes are TRBV27 and TRBJ2-1, with TRBD1 as a possible D gene (6 bases). The CDR3 totals 11 residues. The germline V gene encodes CDR1 MNHEY and CDR2 SMNVEV (reference sequence). The CDR3 DNA sequence: TGCAGGGGAAGCGGCTACAATGAGCAGTTCTTC. This gives the protein CRGSGYNEQFF.

In its sample, this clone was seen once. The genes are TRBV7-2 and TRBJ2-7, with D maybe TRBD2 (5 bases). CDR1 is SGHTA, CDR2 FQGNSA, per germline. The CDR3 consists of 13 residues. Trimming pared 0 bases from V and 5 bases from J, leaving 8 bases between. Written as DNA, the CDR3 is TGTGCCAGCAGCTTAGCTTGGGGAGACGAGCAGTACTTC. As protein: CASSLAWGDEQYF.

This chain links TRBV9 with TRBJ2-1; 9 bases map to TRBD2. The CDR3 is 16 amino acids. Germline CDR1 reads SGDLS; CDR2 reads YYNGEE. Trimming at V came to 0 bases and at J to 7 bases, leaving 8 bases not matched to a gene. CDR3 coding DNA: TGTGCCAGCAGCGTAGGGCGGGGGGGCGTATGGAATGAGCAGTTCTTC. Translated: CASSVGRGGVWNEQFF. Looking up the rest from reference TRBV9 and TRBJ2-1 gives the full variable domain: DSGVTQTPKHLITATGQRVTLRCSPRSGDLSVYWYQQSLDQGLQFLIQYYNGEERAKGNILERFSAQQFPDLHSELNLSSLELGDSALYFCASSVGRGGVWNEQFFGPGTRLTVL.

This rearrangement joins TRBV15 to TRBJ2-7, with D maybe TRBD1 (6 bases). Germline values: CDR1 LNHNV, CDR2 YYDKDF (reference sequence). Trimming took off 1 base at V and 5 bases at J, with 21 bases between the two ends. This CDR3 is built from 17 residues. The CDR3 region is CATSRGRRTARRDEQYF. The CDR3 nucleotides are TGTGCCACCAGCAGAGGTCGTAGGACAGCCCGACGAGACGAGCAGTACTTC.

The chain recombines TRBV11-2 with TRBJ1-2; tentatively, D is TRBD1 (5 bases). Between the trimmed V and J ends, which lost 6 bases and 1 base, there was a span of 9 bases. Germline CDR1 reads SGHAT; CDR2 reads FQNNGV. This CDR3 has 13 amino acids. DNA for the CDR3: TGTGCCAGCAGTTCGGGACTTAACTATGGCTACACCTTC. It yields the protein CASSSGLNYGYTF.

This chain joins TRBV12-3 or TRBV12-4 and TRBJ2-2; D is uncertain. This CDR3 comprises 13 residues. V was cut by 0 bases and J by 8 bases, with 7 bases left in between. CDR3 bases: TGTGCCAGCAGTTTAGCCCAGTTTGGGGAGCTGTTTTTT. Its protein is CASSLAQFGELFF.

J is TRBJ1-6 and V is TRBV19; D is unclear. This CDR3 comprises 14 residues. Trimming removed 9 bases from V and 6 bases from J, with 15 bases in between. In germline, CDR1 is LNHDA, CDR2 SQIVND (reference sequence). In DNA form, the CDR3 reads TGTGCCAGCAAGAGAGAGGGAGGTAATTCACCCCTCCACTTT. Translation gives CASKREGGNSPLHF. Variable domain in full (rest from reference TRBV19 and TRBJ1-6): DGGITQSPKYLFRKEGQNVTLSCEQNLNHDAMYWYRQDPGQGLRLIYYSQIVNDFQKGDIAEGYSVSREKKESFPLTVTSAQKNPTAFYLCASKREGGNSPLHFGNGTRLTVT.

This sequence joins TRBV28 and TRBJ1-5, with 9 nucleotides matching TRBD1. Germline V lookup: CDR1 MDHEN, CDR2 SYDVKM. V was pared by 4 bases and J by 7 bases, with 8 bases of the junction left unmatched. The CDR3 has 15 amino acids. The CDR3 loop is CASSSQGQGDQPQHF. The CDR3 DNA follows: TGTGCCAGCAGTTCCCAGGGACAGGGTGACCAGCCCCAGCATTTT.

This chain links TRBV6-5 with TRBJ1-1, with D perhaps TRBD1 (5 bases). Germline V gene sequence: CDR1 MNHEY, CDR2 SVGAGI. V lost 4 bases to trimming and J lost 8 bases, with 14 bases between them. The CDR3 runs to 13 residues. For the CDR3, the DNA is TGTGCCAGCAGTTTAAGGGGCTCGGGCGAAGCTTTCTTT. The encoded protein is CASSLRGSGEAFF.

The gene calls are TRBV5-1 and TRBJ1-1; TRBD1 matches at 8 bases. V was pared by 2 bases and J by 6 bases, with 3 bases of the junction left unmatched. Per the germline V gene, CDR1 is SGHRS and CDR2 is YFSETQ. The CDR3 has 13 amino acids. The DNA for the CDR3 is TGCGCCAGCAGCTTCCCAGGGGGCTCTGAAGCTTTCTTT. As protein: CASSFPGGSEAFF.